This T cell receptor (beta chain) came from a study of pediatric ulcerative colitis. With regard to this clone: Its antigen is still unknown.

CDR1 is SNHLY, CDR2 FYNNEI, per germline. The CDR3 consists of 11 residues. V was trimmed by 4 bases and J by 11 bases, leaving 11 bases between them. Profiled with immunoSEQ multiplex PCR; TCRdb holds only in-frame clones, not every one. This table has approximately 9,000 clones, 80% to 90% appearing once. Blood was drawn at the time of colonoscopy. The study's findings and limits: Blood samples from a couple of patients yielded substantially fewer templates and were excluded from blood-rectal overlap analysis.

The TCR was taken from a girl aged 10-17 years with moderate ulcerative colitis. Sequencing was performed on blood. This chain connects TRBV2 to TRBJ1-1; D unresolved. CDR3 nucleotides: TGTGCCAGCAGTGCCACAAGGGCGGCTTTCTTT. Its protein product is CASSATRAAFF.